The rows below give T cell receptor beta chains drawn from one sample of a study of Graves' ophthalmopathy and Graves' hyperthyroidism. TCRdb passed the multiplex PCR reads through MiXCR, listing each CDR3 protein once. The sample contains over a million distinct CDR3 sequences, 36% of which appear only once. Sequencing was done on a sample of peripheral blood or thyroid tissue (not recorded which). The source is an adult man with Graves' hyperthyroidism. Each CDR3 is given with its conserved first and last residue. D genes are given only for firm matches. The size field is filled for only some rows; it gives once, few, many or a size class.

d_gene: TRBD2; v_gene: TRBV7-2; j_gene: TRBJ2-5; abundance: -; CDR3nt: TGTGCCACCCGACTAGCGGGAGTGGGGGAGACCCAGTACTTC; CDR3aa: CATRLAGVGETQYF
d_gene: -; v_gene: TRBV7-9; j_gene: TRBJ1-5; abundance: -; CDR3nt: TGTGCCAGCAGCTTAGTAAGCGGGACCCAGCATTTT; CDR3aa: CASSLVSGTQHF
d_gene: TRBD2; v_gene: TRBV5-1; j_gene: TRBJ2-5; abundance: many; CDR3nt: TGCGCCAGCAGCTCCCAAGTGGGGGGGCAAGAGACCCAGTACTTC; CDR3aa: CASSSQVGGQETQYF
d_gene: -; v_gene: TRBV28; j_gene: TRBJ1-5; abundance: -; CDR3nt: TGTGCCAGCCGAGAGGACCCTGTGGTGCCCCAGCATTTT; CDR3aa: CASREDPVVPQHF
d_gene: -; v_gene: TRBV5-1; j_gene: TRBJ1-1; abundance: few; CDR3nt: TGCGCCAGCAGTTTTAGTCCCGCATCCCCTGAAGCTTTCTTT; CDR3aa: CASSFSPASPEAFF
d_gene: -; v_gene: TRBV29-1; j_gene: TRBJ2-6; abundance: -; CDR3nt: TGCAGCTCATGGGAAACTGGGGCCAACGTCCTGACTTTC; CDR3aa: CSSWETGANVLTF
d_gene: -; v_gene: TRBV12-3/TRBV12-4; j_gene: TRBJ1-5; abundance: few; CDR3nt: TGTGCCAGCAGTTTCGGGGACAACAATAGCAATCAGCCCCAGCATTTT; CDR3aa: CASSFGDNNSNQPQHF
d_gene: -; v_gene: TRBV2; j_gene: TRBJ2-7; abundance: many; CDR3nt: TGTGCCAGCATCGAACAGGGTAGACCCTACGAGCAGTACTTC; CDR3aa: CASIEQGRPYEQYF
d_gene: -; v_gene: TRBV20-1; j_gene: TRBJ2-7; abundance: few; CDR3nt: TGCAGTGCTAAGGACGTTCAAAGCTCCTACGAGCAGTACTTC; CDR3aa: CSAKDVQSSYEQYF
d_gene: TRBD1; v_gene: TRBV10-1; j_gene: TRBJ2-6; abundance: many; CDR3nt: TGCGCCAGCAGTGCGAGCCTCAAGATAACAGGGGATGGAGTCTCCGGGGCCAACGTCCTGACTTTC; CDR3aa: CASSASLKITGDGVSGANVLTF
d_gene: -; v_gene: TRBV7-8; j_gene: TRBJ1-1; abundance: -; CDR3nt: TGTGCCAGCATCGAGGGAAGCACTGAAGCTTTCTTT; CDR3aa: CASIEGSTEAFF
d_gene: -; v_gene: TRBV19; j_gene: TRBJ2-6; abundance: many; CDR3nt: TGTGCCAGCGACAGGTTCTCTGGGGCCAACGTCCTGACTTTC; CDR3aa: CASDRFSGANVLTF
d_gene: -; v_gene: TRBV7-2; j_gene: TRBJ2-5; abundance: many; CDR3nt: TGTGCCAGCAGCTTAGACGTTGGATTTCAGTACTTC; CDR3aa: CASSLDVGFQYF
d_gene: -; v_gene: TRBV11-2; j_gene: TRBJ1-5; abundance: -; CDR3nt: TGTGCCAGCAGCTTACTACCAGGCGATGGCAATCAGCCCCAGCATTTT; CDR3aa: CASSLLPGDGNQPQHF
d_gene: -; v_gene: TRBV12-3/TRBV12-4; j_gene: TRBJ1-5; abundance: few; CDR3nt: TGTGCCAGCAGCCGGGGGATCGAATTGTTTCAGCCCCAGCATTTT; CDR3aa: CASSRGIELFQPQHF
d_gene: TRBD2; v_gene: TRBV20-1; j_gene: TRBJ2-2; abundance: -; CDR3nt: TGCAGTGCTTACGGGACTAGCGGGAGGGCCGCCGGGGAGCTGTTTTTT; CDR3aa: CSAYGTSGRAAGELFF
d_gene: TRBD2; v_gene: TRBV6-5; j_gene: TRBJ2-7; abundance: few; CDR3nt: TGTGCCAGCAGCGGACTTCGGGAGGTAGTTGGCGAGCAGTACTTC; CDR3aa: CASSGLREVVGEQYF
d_gene: TRBD1; v_gene: TRBV7-9; j_gene: TRBJ1-2; abundance: -; CDR3nt: TGTGCCAGCAGCGTTTCACAGGGGAGCGGCCTCTATGGCTACACCTTC; CDR3aa: CASSVSQGSGLYGYTF
d_gene: -; v_gene: TRBV12-3/TRBV12-4; j_gene: TRBJ2-5; abundance: many; CDR3nt: TGTGCCAGCGGCACTGGGGGGGAGACCCAGTACTTC; CDR3aa: CASGTGGETQYF
d_gene: -; v_gene: TRBV4-2; j_gene: TRBJ1-3; abundance: many; CDR3nt: TGTGCCAGCAGCCAAGATTCGGCGAACTCTGGAAACACCATATATTTT; CDR3aa: CASSQDSANSGNTIYF
d_gene: TRBD1; v_gene: TRBV14; j_gene: TRBJ1-1; abundance: few; CDR3nt: TGTGCCAGCAGCCAATTTTTGGGAAGACAGGGGCATTTT; CDR3aa: CASSQFLGRQGHF
d_gene: -; v_gene: TRBV7-2; j_gene: TRBJ1-5; abundance: -; CDR3nt: TGTGCCAGCAGCTTCGACCCGAATCAGCCCCAGCATTTT; CDR3aa: CASSFDPNQPQHF
d_gene: TRBD1; v_gene: TRBV6-5; j_gene: TRBJ2-5; abundance: -; CDR3nt: TGTGCCAGCAGTATACTTGGGACAGTAAAAGAGACCCAGTACTTC; CDR3aa: CASSILGTVKETQYF
d_gene: -; v_gene: TRBV20-1; j_gene: TRBJ1-1; abundance: -; CDR3nt: TGCAGTGCTAGAGACGGGGTAGCTTTCTTT; CDR3aa: CSARDGVAFF
d_gene: -; v_gene: TRBV7-2; j_gene: TRBJ1-2; abundance: -; CDR3nt: TGCGCCAGCAGCCAAGTTGCCCAGGGAGACTATGGCTACACCTTC; CDR3aa: CASSQVAQGDYGYTF
d_gene: -; v_gene: TRBV7-9; j_gene: TRBJ2-7; abundance: -; CDR3nt: TGTGCCAGCAGCACAAGGGCAGGGTTCGACGAGCAGTACTTC; CDR3aa: CASSTRAGFDEQYF
d_gene: -; v_gene: TRBV6-5; j_gene: TRBJ1-5; abundance: -; CDR3nt: TGTGCCAGCAGCACGCTAGGGGGGGGGCATCAGCCCCAGCATTTT; CDR3aa: CASSTLGGGHQPQHF
d_gene: TRBD2; v_gene: TRBV10-3; j_gene: TRBJ2-7; abundance: -; CDR3nt: TGTGCCATCAGTGATAGCGGGAGGTTCTCCTACGAGCAGTACTTC; CDR3aa: CAISDSGRFSYEQYF
d_gene: -; v_gene: TRBV10-3; j_gene: TRBJ1-5; abundance: -; CDR3nt: TGTGCCGGCAGTAGTGTGGGGGGTGATCAGCCCCAGCATTTT; CDR3aa: CAGSSVGGDQPQHF
d_gene: -; v_gene: TRBV7-9; j_gene: TRBJ1-3; abundance: many; CDR3nt: TGTGCCAGCAGCTTAGCTGGGACCCGAGGAAACACCATATATTTT; CDR3aa: CASSLAGTRGNTIYF
d_gene: -; v_gene: TRBV12-3/TRBV12-4; j_gene: TRBJ2-7; abundance: many; CDR3nt: TGTGCCAGCAGTTTAGACGGGACACTCACGCACTACGAGCAGTACTTC; CDR3aa: CASSLDGTLTHYEQYF
d_gene: -; v_gene: TRBV14; j_gene: TRBJ1-2; abundance: many; CDR3nt: TGTGCCAGCAGCCAAGAAACTTTAGGGGTTCTCGGCTACACCTTC; CDR3aa: CASSQETLGVLGYTF
d_gene: TRBD2; v_gene: TRBV12-3/TRBV12-4; j_gene: TRBJ2-7; abundance: -; CDR3nt: TGTGCCAGCAGTTTAGGGGGACTAAACTACGAGCAGTACTTC; CDR3aa: CASSLGGLNYEQYF
d_gene: -; v_gene: TRBV29-1; j_gene: TRBJ2-7; abundance: -; CDR3nt: TGCAGCGTTGATAGTGGGGCCAACGAGCAGTACTTC; CDR3aa: CSVDSGANEQYF
d_gene: -; v_gene: TRBV9; j_gene: TRBJ1-1; abundance: many; CDR3nt: TGTGCCAGCAGCCCAATGACAGAATCGAACACTGAAGCTTTCTTT; CDR3aa: CASSPMTESNTEAFF
d_gene: TRBD1; v_gene: TRBV10-3; j_gene: TRBJ2-2; abundance: many; CDR3nt: TGTGCCATCAGTCCCGGGACAGGGTACACCGGGGAGCTGTTTTTT; CDR3aa: CAISPGTGYTGELFF
d_gene: -; v_gene: TRBV2; j_gene: TRBJ2-7; abundance: -; CDR3nt: TGTGCCAGCATGGCCCAAACAGGCGGGGGCCTAGGGGAGCAGTACTTC; CDR3aa: CASMAQTGGGLGEQYF
d_gene: -; v_gene: TRBV7-9; j_gene: TRBJ1-5; abundance: -; CDR3nt: TGTGCCAGCAGCTTAGGATGGGACAGCAATCAGCCCCAGCATTTT; CDR3aa: CASSLGWDSNQPQHF
d_gene: -; v_gene: TRBV29-1; j_gene: TRBJ1-1; abundance: many; CDR3nt: TGCAGCGTGGATCTTACAGGGCCGGGGAACACTGAAGCTTTCTTT; CDR3aa: CSVDLTGPGNTEAFF
d_gene: TRBD1; v_gene: TRBV19; j_gene: TRBJ2-5; abundance: many; CDR3nt: TGTGCCAGTAGTACGACAGGGGCGGAGACCCAGTACTTC; CDR3aa: CASSTTGAETQYF
d_gene: -; v_gene: TRBV12-3/TRBV12-4; j_gene: TRBJ2-5; abundance: many; CDR3nt: TGTGCCAGCAGAGACAGGTGGACCCAGTACTTC; CDR3aa: CASRDRWTQYF
d_gene: -; v_gene: TRBV7-9; j_gene: TRBJ2-7; abundance: once; CDR3nt: TGTGCCAGCAGCTTGAGTGGACCGGGAGCCACCTACGAGCAGTACTTC; CDR3aa: CASSLSGPGATYEQYF
d_gene: -; v_gene: TRBV6-2/TRBV6-3; j_gene: TRBJ1-5; abundance: few; CDR3nt: TGTGCCAGCAGTCCCGGGGACACCGACAATCAGCCCCAGCATTTT; CDR3aa: CASSPGDTDNQPQHF
d_gene: -; v_gene: TRBV19; j_gene: TRBJ1-1; abundance: many; CDR3nt: TGTGCCAGTAGTATAGGCGGGGTCGGAAACACTGAAGCTTTCTTT; CDR3aa: CASSIGGVGNTEAFF
d_gene: -; v_gene: TRBV7-9; j_gene: TRBJ1-2; abundance: many; CDR3nt: TGTGCCAGCAGCAACCAGAGGGGCTACACCTTC; CDR3aa: CASSNQRGYTF
d_gene: -; v_gene: TRBV20-1; j_gene: TRBJ1-6; abundance: many; CDR3nt: TGCAGTGCTAGGTACGGCGATAGCTCCTATAATTCACCCCTCCACTTT; CDR3aa: CSARYGDSSYNSPLHF
d_gene: -; v_gene: TRBV12-3/TRBV12-4; j_gene: TRBJ1-2; abundance: -; CDR3nt: TGTGCCAGCAGTTTTCTGAGGGGGGGCTACACCTTC; CDR3aa: CASSFLRGGYTF
d_gene: -; v_gene: TRBV7-2; j_gene: TRBJ2-6; abundance: -; CDR3nt: TGTGCCAGCAGCTTAGGCCCCCCCGCGCCCGGGGCCTCTGGGGCCAACGTCCTGACTTTC; CDR3aa: CASSLGPPAPGASGANVLTF
d_gene: -; v_gene: TRBV9; j_gene: TRBJ1-2; abundance: few; CDR3nt: TGTGCCAGCAGCGCAGAGTTGACTAACTATGGCTACACCTTC; CDR3aa: CASSAELTNYGYTF
d_gene: -; v_gene: TRBV7-2; j_gene: TRBJ2-2; abundance: many; CDR3nt: TGTGCCAGCAGCTTCGACCGGGAGCTGTTTTTT; CDR3aa: CASSFDRELFF
d_gene: -; v_gene: TRBV29-1; j_gene: TRBJ2-5; abundance: many; CDR3nt: TGCAGCGTTGAAGGCCCTCCGGTCCAGTACTTC; CDR3aa: CSVEGPPVQYF
d_gene: -; v_gene: TRBV25-1; j_gene: TRBJ1-2; abundance: -; CDR3nt: TGTGCCAGCCGGGCCGGTGAAGTGCGGGGCTACACCTTC; CDR3aa: CASRAGEVRGYTF
d_gene: TRBD1; v_gene: TRBV6-6; j_gene: TRBJ2-7; abundance: few; CDR3nt: TGTGCCAGCAGTTGGCGACAGGGCGCCTACGAGCAGTACTTC; CDR3aa: CASSWRQGAYEQYF
d_gene: -; v_gene: TRBV2; j_gene: TRBJ1-5; abundance: few; CDR3nt: TGTGCCAGCGGAAGACAGAGCAATCAGCCCCAGCATTTT; CDR3aa: CASGRQSNQPQHF
d_gene: -; v_gene: TRBV29-1; j_gene: TRBJ2-7; abundance: many; CDR3nt: TGCAGCGTTGATATGCCAGGTCACCAATACGAGCAGTACTTC; CDR3aa: CSVDMPGHQYEQYF